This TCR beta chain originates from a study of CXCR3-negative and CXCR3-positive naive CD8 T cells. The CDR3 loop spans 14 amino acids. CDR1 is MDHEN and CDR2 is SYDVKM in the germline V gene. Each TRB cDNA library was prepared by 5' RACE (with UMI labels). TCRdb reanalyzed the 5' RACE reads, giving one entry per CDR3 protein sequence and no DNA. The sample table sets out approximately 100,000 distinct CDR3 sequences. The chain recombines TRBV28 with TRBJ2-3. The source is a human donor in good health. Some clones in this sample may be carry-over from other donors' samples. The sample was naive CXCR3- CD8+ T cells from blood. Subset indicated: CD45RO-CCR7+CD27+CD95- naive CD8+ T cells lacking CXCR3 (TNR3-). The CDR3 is CASSLSQRSDTQYF.